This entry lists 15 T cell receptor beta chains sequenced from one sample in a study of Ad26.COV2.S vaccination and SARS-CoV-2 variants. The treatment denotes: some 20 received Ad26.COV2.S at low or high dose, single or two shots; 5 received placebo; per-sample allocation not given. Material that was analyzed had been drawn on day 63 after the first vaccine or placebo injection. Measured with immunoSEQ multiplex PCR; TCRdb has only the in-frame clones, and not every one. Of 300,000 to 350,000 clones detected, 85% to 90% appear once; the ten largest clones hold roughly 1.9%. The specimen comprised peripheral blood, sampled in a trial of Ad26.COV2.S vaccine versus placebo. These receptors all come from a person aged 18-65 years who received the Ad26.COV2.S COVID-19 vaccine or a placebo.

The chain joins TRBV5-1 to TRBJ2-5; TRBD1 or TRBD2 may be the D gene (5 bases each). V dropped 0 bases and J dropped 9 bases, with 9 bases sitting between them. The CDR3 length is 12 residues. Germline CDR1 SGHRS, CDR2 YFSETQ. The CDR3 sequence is CASSLVGGAQYF. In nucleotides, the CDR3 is TGCGCCAGCAGCTTGGTTGGGGGAGCCCAGTACTTC.

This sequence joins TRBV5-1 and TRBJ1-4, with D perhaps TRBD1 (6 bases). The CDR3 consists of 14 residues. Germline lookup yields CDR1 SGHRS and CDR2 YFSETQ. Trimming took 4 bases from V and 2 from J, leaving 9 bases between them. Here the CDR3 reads CASSTTGTNEKLFF. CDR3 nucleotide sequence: TGCGCCAGCAGCACTACAGGGACTAATGAAAAACTGTTTTTT. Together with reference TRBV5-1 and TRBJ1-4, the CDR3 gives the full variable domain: KAGVTQTPRYLIKTRGQQVTLSCSPISGHRSVSWYQQTPGQGLQFLFEYFSETQRNKGNFPGRFSGRQFSNSRSEMNVSTLELGDSALYLCASSTTGTNEKLFFGSGTQLSVL.

The CDR3 nucleotides are TGTGCCAGCAGCCACTCCTTCGGGCCGAGCACAGATACGCAGTATTTT. Protein product: CASSHSFGPSTDTQYF. J is TRBJ2-3 and V is TRBV9; no firm D call. This CDR3 comprises 16 residues. Germline assignment: CDR1 SGDLS and CDR2 YYNGEE. Trimming cost V 4 bases and J 0 bases, with 15 bases left between them.

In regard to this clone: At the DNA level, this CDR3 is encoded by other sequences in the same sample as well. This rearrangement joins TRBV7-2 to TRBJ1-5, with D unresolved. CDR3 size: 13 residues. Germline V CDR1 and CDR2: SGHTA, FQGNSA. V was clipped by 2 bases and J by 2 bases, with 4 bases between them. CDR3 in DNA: TGTGCCAGCAGCTTAAGGGGCAATCAGCCCCAGCATTTT. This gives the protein CASSLRGNQPQHF.

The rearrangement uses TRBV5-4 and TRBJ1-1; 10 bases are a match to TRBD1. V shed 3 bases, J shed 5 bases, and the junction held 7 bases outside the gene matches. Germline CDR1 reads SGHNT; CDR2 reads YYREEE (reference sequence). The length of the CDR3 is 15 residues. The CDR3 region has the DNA TGTGCCAGCAGCTCGCCGGGACAGGGGCATACTGAAGCTTTCTTT. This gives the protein CASSSPGQGHTEAFF. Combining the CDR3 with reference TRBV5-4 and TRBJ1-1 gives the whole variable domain ETGVTQSPTHLIKTRGQQVTLRCSSQSGHNTVSWYQQALGQGPQFIFQYYREEENGRGNFPPRFSGLQFPNYSSELNVNALELDDSALYLCASSSPGQGHTEAFFGQGTRLTVV.

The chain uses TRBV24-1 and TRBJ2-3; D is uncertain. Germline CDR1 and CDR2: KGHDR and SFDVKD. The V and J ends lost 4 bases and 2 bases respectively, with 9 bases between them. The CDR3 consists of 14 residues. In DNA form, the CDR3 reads TGTGCCACCAGTGACGGGTTTATCACAGATACGCAGTATTTT. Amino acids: CATSDGFITDTQYF.

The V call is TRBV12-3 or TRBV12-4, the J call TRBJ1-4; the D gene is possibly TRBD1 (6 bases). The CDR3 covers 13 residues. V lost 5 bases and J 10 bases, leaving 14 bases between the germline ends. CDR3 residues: CASSQGGSIKLFF. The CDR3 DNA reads TGTGCCAGCAGTCAAGGGGGAAGTATAAAACTGTTTTTT.

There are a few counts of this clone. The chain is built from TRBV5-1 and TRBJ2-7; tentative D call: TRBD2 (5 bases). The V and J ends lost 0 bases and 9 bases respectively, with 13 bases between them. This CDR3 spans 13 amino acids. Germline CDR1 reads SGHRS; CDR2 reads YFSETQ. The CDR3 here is CASSLDFGSMQYF. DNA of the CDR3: TGCGCCAGCAGCTTGGATTTTGGGAGTATGCAGTACTTC.

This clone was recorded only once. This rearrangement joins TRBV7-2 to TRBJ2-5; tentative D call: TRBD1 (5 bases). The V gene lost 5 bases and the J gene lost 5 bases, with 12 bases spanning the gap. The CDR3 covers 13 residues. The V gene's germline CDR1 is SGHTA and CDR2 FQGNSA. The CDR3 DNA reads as TGTGCCAGCAGCGTCAGGGTGCAGGAGACCCAGTACTTC. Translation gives CASSVRVQETQYF.

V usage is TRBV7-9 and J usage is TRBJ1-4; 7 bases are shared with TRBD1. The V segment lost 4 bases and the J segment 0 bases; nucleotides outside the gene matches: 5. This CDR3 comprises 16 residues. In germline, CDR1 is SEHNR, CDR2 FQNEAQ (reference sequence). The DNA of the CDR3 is TGTGCCAGCAGCTGGGACAGAAAAGCAACTAATGAAAAACTGTTTTTT. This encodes CASSWDRKATNEKLFF.

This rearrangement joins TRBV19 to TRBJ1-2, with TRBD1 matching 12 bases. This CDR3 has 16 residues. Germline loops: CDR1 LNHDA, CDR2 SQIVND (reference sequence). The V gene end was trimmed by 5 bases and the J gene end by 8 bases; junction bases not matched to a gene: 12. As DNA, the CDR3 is TGTGCCAGTAGTGCTCCGGGACAGGGGGCGCGTAGGGGCTACACCTTC. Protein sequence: CASSAPGQGARRGYTF.

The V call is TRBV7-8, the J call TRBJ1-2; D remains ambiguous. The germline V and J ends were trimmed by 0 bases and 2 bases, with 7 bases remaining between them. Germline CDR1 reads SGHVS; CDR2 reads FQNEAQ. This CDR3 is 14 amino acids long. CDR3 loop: CASSLAMGNYGYTF. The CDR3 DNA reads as TGTGCCAGCAGCTTAGCTATGGGGAACTATGGCTACACCTTC.

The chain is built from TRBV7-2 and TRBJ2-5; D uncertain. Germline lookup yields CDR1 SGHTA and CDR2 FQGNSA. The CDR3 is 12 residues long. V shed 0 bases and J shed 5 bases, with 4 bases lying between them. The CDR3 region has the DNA TGTGCCAGCAGCTTAGCCATGGAGACCCAGTACTTC. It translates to CASSLAMETQYF.

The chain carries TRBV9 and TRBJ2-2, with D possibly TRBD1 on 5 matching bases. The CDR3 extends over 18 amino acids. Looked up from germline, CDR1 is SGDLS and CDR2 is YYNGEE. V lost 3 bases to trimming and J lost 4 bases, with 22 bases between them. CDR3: CASSANIQATLSTGELFF. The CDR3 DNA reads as TGTGCCAGCAGCGCTAACATACAGGCGACCTTGAGCACCGGGGAGCTGTTTTTT.

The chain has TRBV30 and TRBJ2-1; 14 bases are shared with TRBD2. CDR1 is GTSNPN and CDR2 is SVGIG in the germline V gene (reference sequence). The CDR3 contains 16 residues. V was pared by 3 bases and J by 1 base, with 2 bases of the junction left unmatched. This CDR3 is CAWSRLAGGSYNEQFF. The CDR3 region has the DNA TGTGCCTGGAGCAGACTAGCGGGGGGGTCCTACAATGAGCAGTTCTTC.